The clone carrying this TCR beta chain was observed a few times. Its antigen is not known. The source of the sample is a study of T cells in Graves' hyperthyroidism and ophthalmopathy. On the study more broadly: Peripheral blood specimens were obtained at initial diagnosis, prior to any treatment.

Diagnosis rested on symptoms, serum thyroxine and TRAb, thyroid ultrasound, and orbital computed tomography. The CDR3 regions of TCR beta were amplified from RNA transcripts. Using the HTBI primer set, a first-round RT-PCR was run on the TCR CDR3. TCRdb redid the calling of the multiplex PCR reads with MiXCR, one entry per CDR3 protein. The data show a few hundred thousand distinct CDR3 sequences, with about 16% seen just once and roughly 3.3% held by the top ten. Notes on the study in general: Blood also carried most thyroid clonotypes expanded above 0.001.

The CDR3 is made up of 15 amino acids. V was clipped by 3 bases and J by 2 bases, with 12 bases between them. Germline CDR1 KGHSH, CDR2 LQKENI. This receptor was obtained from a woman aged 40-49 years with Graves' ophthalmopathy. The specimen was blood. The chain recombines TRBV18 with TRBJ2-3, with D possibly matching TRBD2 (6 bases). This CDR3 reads CASSPIADYTDTQYF. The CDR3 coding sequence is TGTGCCAGCTCACCTATAGCGGACTACACAGATACGCAGTATTTT.